This T cell receptor (beta chain) was captured in a study of T cells after yellow fever vaccination (dated by TCRdb to the late 2010s). The study in broad terms: The SMART-Seq v4 Ultra Low Input RNA kit was used to prepare libraries from fractions with low cell numbers. Two healthy male donors, one aged 18 to 30 and one aged 30 to 40 years, made up the cohort. Blood was drawn at multiple timepoints before and after primary and secondary immunization, with bulk PBMC replicates and cell subsets isolated. To track T-cell clones before and after primary and booster YFV17D yellow fever vaccination, bulk TCR alpha and beta repertoires were sequenced longitudinally.

The run used an Illumina NovaSeq 6000. Synthesis of TCR cDNA relied on 5'RACE template switching, a step that introduced a universal primer site along with unique molecular identifiers. Priming of cDNA synthesis was performed from both the TCR alpha and TCR beta constant segments. Libraries were amplified in two PCR steps, with sample barcodes and sequencing adapters added in the second step. Sequencing of libraries was done on Illumina HiSeq 2500 (2x100 bp) or NovaSeq (2x150 bp). In the original analysis: Reads were demultiplexed and collapsed into UMI consensus sequences with MIGEC, and V(D)J alignment was performed with MiXCR. Vaccine-responding clonotypes were defined with edgeR using replicate PBMC samples, requiring FDR below 0.01 and a log2 fold change above 5 up to day 15. Bulk clonotypes were assigned CD4 or CD8 identity according to which sequenced CD4 or CD8 repertoire held them at higher abundance. TCRdb's own reprocessing of the public reads used fastp at Q25 and MiXCR and kept productive beta chains. Rows with one shared CDR3 protein collapse into an entry with the most common genes and DNA. The V and J calls were determined by TCRdb, not by the authors. The table for this sample lists 310,000 or so distinct CDR3 sequences; about 3.5% of them were counted only once. The top ten clones comprise 23% of the sample.

On the study overall, not on this receptor specifically: Only a couple of donors were included in the study, so the extent to which the findings can be generalized is limited. Because abundant contaminating clonotypes from the bulk population could be contained in FACS-sorted repertoires, computational filtering was required. A small fraction of clonotypes appeared in both the CD4 and CD8 compartments, likely as a result of convergent recombination. The secondary T-cell response was found to be weaker but faster than the primary response, with a peak reached on day 5 rather than on day 15. Most clones expanded after primary vaccination (roughly 96% of CD4 and roughly 90% of CD8) were re-detected after the booster, suggesting that broad memory maintenance occurred.

This sample's treatment or condition label indicates: live attenuated yellow fever vaccine strain. At each blood-draw timepoint, two biological replicates of bulk PBMCs were collected. A standard Ficoll-Paque protocol was used to isolate PBMCs from peripheral blood. RNA was extracted with TriZol from bulk PBMCs, CD4 and CD8 fractions, and dextramer-positive and dextramer-negative fractions. Details on this clonotype: Its target antigen remains unknown. No base quality information exists; no much larger clone differs at one position.

This clonotype was obtained from a man in his late teens or twenties who received the YFV17D yellow fever vaccine. The starting material was PBMCs, obtained on the day of the yellow fever booster vaccination.

The DNA reads as follows: TGCGCCAGCAGCTTGGGGTCTAGCGGGGGCACAGATACGCAGTATTTT. Translated, it gives CASSLGSSGGTDTQYF. The chain links TRBV5-1 with TRBJ2-3, with 9 bases aligning to TRBD2. The CDR3 holds 16 amino acids from the cysteine to the phenylalanine. Only the CDR3 portion is preserved as DNA: 48 bases, with reading frame beginning at the first base. The germline V gene specifies SGHRS as CDR1 and YFSETQ as CDR2. Here V drops 0 bases and J drops 1 base, and the junction holds 3 bases not matched to any gene.